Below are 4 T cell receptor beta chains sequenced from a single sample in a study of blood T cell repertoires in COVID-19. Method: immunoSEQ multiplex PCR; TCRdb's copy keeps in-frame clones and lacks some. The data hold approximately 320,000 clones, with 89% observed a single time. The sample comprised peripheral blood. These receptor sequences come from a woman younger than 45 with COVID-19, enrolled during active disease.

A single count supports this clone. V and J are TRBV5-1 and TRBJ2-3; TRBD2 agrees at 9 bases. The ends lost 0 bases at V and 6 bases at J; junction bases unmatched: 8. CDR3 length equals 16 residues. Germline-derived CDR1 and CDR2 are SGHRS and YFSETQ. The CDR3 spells CASSLVPAGGSDTQYF. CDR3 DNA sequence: TGCGCCAGCAGCTTGGTTCCAGCGGGAGGATCGGATACGCAGTATTTT.

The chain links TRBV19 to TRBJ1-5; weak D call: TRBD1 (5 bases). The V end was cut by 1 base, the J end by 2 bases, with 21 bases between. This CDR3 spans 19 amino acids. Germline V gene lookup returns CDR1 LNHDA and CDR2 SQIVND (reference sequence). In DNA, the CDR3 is TGTGCCAGTAGTATAGCCCCCATTCAGGGTTATGGGGGCAATCAGCCCCAGCATTTT. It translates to CASSIAPIQGYGGNQPQHF.

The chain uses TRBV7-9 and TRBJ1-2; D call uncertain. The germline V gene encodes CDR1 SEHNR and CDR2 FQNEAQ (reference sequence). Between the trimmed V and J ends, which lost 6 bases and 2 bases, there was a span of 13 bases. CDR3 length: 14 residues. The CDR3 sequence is CASSPPRGNYGYTF. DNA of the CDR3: TGTGCCAGCAGTCCGCCGCGAGGGAACTATGGCTACACCTTC.

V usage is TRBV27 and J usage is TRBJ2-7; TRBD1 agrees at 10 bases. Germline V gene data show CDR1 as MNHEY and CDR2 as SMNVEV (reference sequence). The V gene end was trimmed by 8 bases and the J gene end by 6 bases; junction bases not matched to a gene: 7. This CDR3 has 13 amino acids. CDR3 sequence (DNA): TGTGCCAGCGGGGACAGGGGCGGAAGCGAGCAGTACTTC. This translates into CASGDRGGSEQYF.